Shown below are 27 T cell receptor beta chains from a single sample sequenced in a study of metastatic and nonmetastatic thyroid tumors. Through MiXCR, TCRdb re-clonotyped the PCR reads. The table records more than 65,000 clones, 13% to 15% of them present only once. Every patient underwent thyroid surgery untreated. The sample was blood. The receptors were gathered from a male donor with papillary thyroid cancer or a benign thyroid nodule (not recorded which). Some clones in this sample may be carry-over from other donors' samples.

This clone has just a few counts. This clone may be a read error of a much larger clone one base away. The sample carries other DNA sequences with the same CDR3. The chain combines TRBV10-3 with TRBJ2-3, with D tentatively TRBD1 (5 bases). This CDR3 is 15 amino acids long. Germline CDR1 is ENHRY and CDR2 is SYGVKD. DNA of the CDR3: TGTGCCATCGCGACCCAGGGTCTCAGCACAGATACACAGTATTTT. It codes for CAIATQGLSTDTQYF.

This clone was seen many times. The V call is TRBV4-1, the J call TRBJ2-7, with D maybe TRBD1 (5 bases). CDR1 is MGHRA and CDR2 is YSYEKL in the germline V gene. Trimming removed 0 bases from V and 5 bases from J, with 17 bases in between. The CDR3 has 16 residues. Here the CDR3 DNA reads TGCGCCAGCAGCCAAGAAATATGGGGCAGGGCCGACGAGCAGTACTTC. It encodes CASSQEIWGRADEQYF.

This clone was observed many times. The chain combines TRBV2 with TRBJ2-3, with 7 positions matching TRBD1. From germline, CDR1 is SNHLY and CDR2 FYNNEI. The V segment lost 5 bases and the J segment 5 bases; nucleotides outside the gene matches: 4. This CDR3 is 13 amino acids long. CDR3 sequence: CASSTGVGDTQYF. Here the CDR3 DNA reads TGTGCCAGCAGTACAGGGGTTGGAGATACGCAGTATTTT.

The table lists this clone with many counts. This chain links TRBV6-5 with TRBJ2-1; 7 bases map to TRBD1. The V gene's germline CDR1 is MNHEY and CDR2 SVGAGI. J was trimmed by 0 bases and V by 2 bases; bases with no gene match: 10. The CDR3 length is 18 residues. CDR3: CASSYPDRLGDSYNEQFF. The CDR3 DNA sequence: TGTGCCAGCAGTTACCCGGACAGGTTGGGAGACTCCTACAATGAGCAGTTCTTC.

This chain connects TRBV18 to TRBJ2-1, with 9 positions matching TRBD1. The CDR3 runs 16 residues. CDR1 KGHSH and CDR2 LQKENI come from the germline V gene. The junction had 9 bases not matched to a gene; V was cut back by 4 bases and J by 5 bases. The CDR3 nucleotides read TGTGCCAGCTCACGGACAGTCCGGGACAGGGACAATGAGCAGTTCTTC. Amino acid sequence: CASSRTVRDRDNEQFF.

This clone came up a few times. Other DNA sequences from this sample encode an identical CDR3 as well. The rearrangement uses TRBV6-1 and TRBJ1-2; the D is unclear. CDR1 MNHNS and CDR2 SASEGT come from the germline V gene. V was clipped by 7 bases and J by 1 base, with 7 bases between them. CDR3 length: 12 amino acids. The CDR3 DNA reads as TGTGCCAGCATCCGGGGTAACTATGGCTACACCTTC. Translated: CASIRGNYGYTF.

Concerning this clone: A read error may explain this, as a much larger clone is one base away. Other DNA sequences in this sample translate to the same CDR3. This sequence joins TRBV29-1 and TRBJ2-7; 10 bases fit TRBD1. There are 14 residues in the CDR3. Trimming removed 6 bases from V and 6 bases from J; junction bases left unmatched: 11. In germline, CDR1 is SQVTM, CDR2 ANQGSEA. CDR3: CSVARGTGAGEQYF. The CDR3 DNA reads TGCAGCGTAGCGAGGGGGACAGGGGCCGGCGAGCAGTACTTC.

This clone was counted ten times or more. The chain combines TRBV18 with TRBJ2-1, with D hard to call. Germline CDR1 KGHSH, CDR2 LQKENI. V was pared by 6 bases and J by 3 bases, with 15 bases between. CDR3 length equals 15 residues. As DNA, the CDR3 is TGTGCCAGCTCCCCCCGGGTAAACCTCTACAATGAGCAGTTCTTC. This codes for CASSPRVNLYNEQFF.

This clone occurred many times. The V call is TRBV13, the J call TRBJ2-1; weak D call: TRBD2 (5 bases). Germline assignment: CDR1 PRHDT and CDR2 FYEKMQ (reference sequence). The V end was cut by 4 bases, the J end by 8 bases, with 9 bases between. The CDR3 runs 12 residues. The CDR3 here is CASSSSLHEQFF. CDR3 nucleotide sequence: TGTGCCAGCAGCTCTAGCCTGCATGAGCAGTTCTTC.

This clone has only one observation. The J gene is TRBJ1-1, the V gene TRBV5-1; D unresolved. Germline CDR1 SGHRS, CDR2 YFSETQ. The ends were cut back, 0 bases at V and 4 bases at J, with 16 bases in the middle. This CDR3 spans 16 amino acids. This CDR3 reads CASSLATVQFCTEAFF. The CDR3 DNA reads TGCGCCAGCAGCTTGGCCACGGTCCAGTTCTGCACTGAAGCTTTCTTT.

The sample holds many counts of this clone. Germline is not matched at one junction end, which may reflect a read error. V usage is TRBV7-7 and J usage is TRBJ2-1, with TRBD2 matching 10 bases. CDR1 and CDR2 from the germline V gene are SSHAT and FNYEAQ (reference sequence). The CDR3 extends over 16 amino acids. CDR3 sequence (DNA): TGTGCTAGCAGCTTAGCGCCTAGCGGGAGTCTAAATGAGCAGTTCTTC. As protein: CASSLAPSGSLNEQFF.

This clone was seen a handful of times. The rearrangement joins TRBV6-4 to TRBJ2-2; D uncertain. Germline CDR1 is MRHNA and CDR2 is SNTAGT. The CDR3 has 16 amino acids. Trimming took 4 bases from V and 2 from J, leaving 14 bases between them. CDR3 coding DNA: TGTGCCAGCAGTGTTCGTACAGTGGATAACACCGGGGAGCTGTTTTTT. It is translated as CASSVRTVDNTGELFF.

This clone has ten or more counts. This chain joins TRBV6-2 or TRBV6-3 and TRBJ2-3; 12 bases map to TRBD2. Losses at the gene ends were 0 bases for V and 8 bases for J; bases not matched to a gene: 3. Germline CDR1 MNHEY, CDR2 SVGEGT. The CDR3 runs 15 residues. This CDR3 reads CASSYSPSGRGTQYF. The CDR3 DNA follows: TGTGCCAGCAGTTACTCACCTAGCGGGAGGGGTACGCAGTATTTT.

This clone showed up many times. The V gene is TRBV6-2 or TRBV6-3, the J gene TRBJ1-2, with a possible D match to TRBD1 (5 bases). The CDR3 extends over 13 amino acids. Trimming pared 3 bases from V and 3 bases from J, leaving 8 bases between. Germline CDR1 and CDR2: MNHEY and SVGEGT. CDR3 coding DNA: TGTGCCAGCAGTTATGTAGGGGACTATGGCTACACCTTC. Protein product: CASSYVGDYGYTF.

This sequence joins TRBV20-1 and TRBJ2-7; TRBD2 agrees at 9 bases. Unmatched junction bases numbered 9, after V lost 4 bases and J lost 2 bases. Germline V gives CDR1 DFQATT, CDR2 SNEGSKA (reference sequence). The length of the CDR3 is 15 residues. The CDR3 nucleotides read TGCAGTGCTAAAAACCTAGCGGGGAGAACCTACGAGCAGTACTTC. Translation: CSAKNLAGRTYEQYF.

This clone occurred a few times. Being one base from a much bigger clone, this may be a read error. The sample contains more than one DNA sequence encoding this CDR3. The genes are TRBV4-1 and TRBJ1-5; weak D call: TRBD1 (6 bases). Deletions cut 3 bases from V and 8 bases from J, with 11 bases between. Germline CDR1 and CDR2: MGHRA and YSYEKL. This CDR3 spans 13 amino acids. The CDR3 bases are TGCGCCAGCAGCCAGGGGGGGGCTAAGCCCCAGCATTTT. Translating gives CASSQGGAKPQHF.

The J gene is TRBJ2-1, the V gene TRBV11-2; D is possibly TRBD1 (6 bases). The CDR3 consists of 15 residues. The germline CDR1 and CDR2 sequences are SGHAT and FQNNGV. Trimming cost V 5 bases and J 5 bases, with 16 bases left between them. This CDR3 is CASSVRDMAHNEQFF. As DNA, the CDR3 is TGTGCCAGCAGCGTCCGGGACATGGCCCACAATGAGCAGTTCTTC.

As concerns this clone: One junction end does not reproduce the germline sequence, and a read error may be involved. This chain joins TRBV6-1 and TRBJ2-1, with 7 positions matching TRBD1. CDR1 and CDR2 (germline): MNHNS, SASEGT. The CDR3 spans 15 residues. DNA of the CDR3: TGTGTCAGCAGGTACAGGGGCCAAGTTGAGGATGAGCAGTTCTTC. It specifies CVSRYRGQVEDEQFF.

V gene TRBV11-2 combines with J gene TRBJ2-5; a possible D gene is TRBD1 (6 bases). V dropped 5 bases and J dropped 4 bases, with 20 bases sitting between them. CDR3 length: 16 amino acids. Germline assignment: CDR1 SGHAT and CDR2 FQNNGV. The CDR3 is CASSPSRIQGVETQYF. CDR3 DNA sequence: TGTGCCAGCAGCCCTTCCCGTATACAGGGTGTAGAGACCCAGTACTTC.

This clone has at least ten counts. CDR3 DNA sequence: TGTGCCTCTCTGACGGTTTCTGGAAACACCATATATTTT. This gives the protein CASLTVSGNTIYF. The genes are TRBV19 and TRBJ1-3; D uncertain. Trimming left V 11 bases short and J 1 base short, with 12 bases between. Germline V gene sequence: CDR1 LNHDA, CDR2 SQIVND (reference sequence). This CDR3 is 13 amino acids long.

The chain joins TRBV6-1 to TRBJ2-7; TRBD1 agrees at 7 bases. Germline CDR1 reads MNHNS; CDR2 reads SASEGT. V lost 4 bases to trimming and J lost 4 bases; unmatched junction nucleotides: 4. This CDR3 region has 13 residues. For the CDR3, the DNA is TGTGCCAGCAGTGTGTACAGGGGTTACGAGCAGTACTTC. It specifies CASSVYRGYEQYF.

This clone has a count of ten or more. The chain is built from TRBV11-2 and TRBJ2-3; 7 bases match TRBD2. This CDR3 has 16 amino acids. The J segment lost 3 bases and the V segment lost 6 bases, leaving 12 bases of the junction unmatched. The germline CDR1 and CDR2 sequences are SGHAT and FQNNGV. The CDR3 loop is CASRGMRGGPTDTQYF. The CDR3 nucleotides read TGTGCCAGCAGGGGAATGAGGGGAGGGCCGACAGATACGCAGTATTTT.

The chain employs TRBV20-1 and TRBJ2-3, with D maybe TRBD2 (6 bases). Trimming pared 4 bases from V and 5 bases from J, leaving 28 bases between. This CDR3 region has 18 residues. CDR1 is DFQATT, CDR2 SNEGSKA, per germline (reference sequence). In DNA, the CDR3 is TGCAGTGCTATTAACATGGGAGATGTGGCGGGGAGGAGAGATACGCAGTATTTT. Residues: CSAINMGDVAGRRDTQYF.

This clone was found many times. The chain employs TRBV3-1 and TRBJ2-7; TRBD2 matches at 7 bases. This CDR3 is 15 amino acids long. Trimming removed 3 bases from V and 3 bases from J; junction bases left unmatched: 8. Per the germline V gene, CDR1 is LGHDT and CDR2 is YNNKEL (reference sequence). In nucleotides, the CDR3 is TGTGCCAGCAGCCATCTCGGACTAGATAGCTACGAGCAGTACTTC. Protein sequence: CASSHLGLDSYEQYF.

In its sample, this clone was seen many times. This CDR3 is also generated by other DNA sequences in the sample. The V gene is TRBV29-1, the J gene TRBJ2-2, with D perhaps TRBD1 (6 bases). Trimming removed 2 bases from V and 4 bases from J, with 11 bases in between. CDR3 length equals 14 residues. The germline CDR1 and CDR2 sequences are SQVTM and ANQGSEA. In DNA form, the CDR3 reads TGCAGCGTTGAATACCCACAGGGCACCGGGGAGCTGTTTTTT. This encodes CSVEYPQGTGELFF.

This clone has a count of ten or more. The chain links TRBV7-9 to TRBJ1-2; D is uncertain. In germline, CDR1 is SEHNR, CDR2 FQNEAQ (reference sequence). Trimming shortened V by 5 bases and J by 2 bases, and 15 bases separated the two germline ends. CDR3 length: 15 amino acids. CDR3 in DNA: TGTGCCAGCAGCCCTACTTCGGAATACAACTATGGCTACACCTTC. The encoded protein is CASSPTSEYNYGYTF.

This clone appeared many times. V is TRBV28 and J is TRBJ2-2; 8 bases match TRBD2. The CDR3 runs 19 residues. Germline V gives CDR1 MDHEN, CDR2 SYDVKM. V shed 7 bases, J shed 1 base, and the junction held 17 bases outside the gene matches. CDR3 DNA sequence: TGTGCCAGCACCCGGAGGGCCGAACTAGCGGACAAGAACACCGGGGAGCTGTTTTTT. This encodes CASTRRAELADKNTGELFF.